This entry describes one T cell receptor (beta chain). This entry belongs to a study of shared T cell receptors in the human thymus. Clones were sequenced by immunoSEQ multiplex PCR, and TCRdb holds only the in-frame ones, with some missing. The table shows about 660,000 clones, with about 87% occurring only once. This sample also belongs to another study, concerning human thymus T cells. That investigation notes: The donor group consisted of healthy Finnish infants who were having corrective surgery for congenital heart defects. Surgeons resected thymus tissue during corrective heart surgery. Within thymic and blood repertoires, V and J gene usage appeared to be biased. Unrelated individuals reportedly shared highly overlapping thymic TCR repertoires.

This clonotype originated in a boy younger than two with a congenital heart defect. Specimen: thymocytes.

In DNA, the CDR3 is TGCGCCAGCAGCCCGGAGCCACTCGCGCTTATTGGTGAGCAGTTCTTC. Its translation: CASSPEPLALIGEQFF. The V and J genes are TRBV4-1 and TRBJ2-1; no clear D gene. The V end was cut by 4 bases, the J end by 9 bases, with 22 bases between. CDR1 is MGHRA, CDR2 YSYEKL, per germline. The CDR3 runs 16 residues.